This T cell receptor (beta chain) emerged from a study of T cell responses to AZD1222 COVID-19 vaccine. The germline V gene encodes CDR1 SGDLS and CDR2 YYNGEE. The V and J ends lost 1 base and 2 bases respectively, with 5 bases between them. There are 13 residues in the CDR3. Method: immunoSEQ multiplex PCR; TCRdb's copy keeps in-frame clones and lacks some. The table has roughly 120,000 clones, just under 95% seen once. Study-wide points: Per reports, nearly half of all spike-specific TCRs target regions that are unmutated in variants. White British people made up most donors, females outnumbered males, and clonal diversity was possibly underestimated.

In the case of this clone: Its antigen is currently unknown.

This sequence was found in an adult in good health. The V gene is TRBV9, the J gene TRBJ2-3; D call uncertain. The sample consisted of peripheral blood, taken on day 0 of AZD1222 vaccination. CDR3 in DNA: TGTGCCAGCAGCGTAACAGCCACAGATACGCAGTATTTT. Translated, it gives CASSVTATDTQYF.